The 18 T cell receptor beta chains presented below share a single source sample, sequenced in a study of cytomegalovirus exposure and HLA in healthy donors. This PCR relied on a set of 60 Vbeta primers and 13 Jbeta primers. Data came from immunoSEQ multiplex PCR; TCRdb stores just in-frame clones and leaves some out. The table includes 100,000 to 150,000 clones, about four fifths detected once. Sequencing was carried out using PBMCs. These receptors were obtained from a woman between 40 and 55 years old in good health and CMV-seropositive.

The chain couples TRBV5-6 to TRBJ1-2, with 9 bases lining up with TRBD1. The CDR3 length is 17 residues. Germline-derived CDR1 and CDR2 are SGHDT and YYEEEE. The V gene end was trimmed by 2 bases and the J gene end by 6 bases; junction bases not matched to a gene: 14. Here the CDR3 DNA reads TGTGCCAGCAGCTTCGTTAGCGGGACAGGGTTATTCCATGGCTACACCTTC. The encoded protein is CASSFVSGTGLFHGYTF.

DNA for the CDR3: TGTGCCAGCAGCTCACAGGGCGCAGATACGCAGTATTTT. Translation: CASSSQGADTQYF. The chain joins TRBV7-3 to TRBJ2-3, with a possible D match to TRBD1 (6 bases). The germline V and J ends were trimmed by 4 bases and 4 bases, with 9 bases remaining between them. CDR1 and CDR2 from the germline V gene are SGHTA and FQGTGA. This CDR3 comprises 13 residues.

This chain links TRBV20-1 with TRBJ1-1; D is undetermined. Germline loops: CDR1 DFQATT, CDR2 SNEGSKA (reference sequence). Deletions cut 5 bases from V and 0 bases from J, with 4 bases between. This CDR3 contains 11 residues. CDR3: CSAPMNTEAFF. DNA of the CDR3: TGCAGTGCTCCCATGAACACTGAAGCTTTCTTT.

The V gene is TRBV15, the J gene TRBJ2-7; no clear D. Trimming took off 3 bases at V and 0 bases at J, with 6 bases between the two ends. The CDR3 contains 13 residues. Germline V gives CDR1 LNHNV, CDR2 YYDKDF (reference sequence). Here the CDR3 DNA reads TGTGCCACCAGCAGGCTAAGCTCCTACGAGCAGTACTTC. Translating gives CATSRLSSYEQYF.

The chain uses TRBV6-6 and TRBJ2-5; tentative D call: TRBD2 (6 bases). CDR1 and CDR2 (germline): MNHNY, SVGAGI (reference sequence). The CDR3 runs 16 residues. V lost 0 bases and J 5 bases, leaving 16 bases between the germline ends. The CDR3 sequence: CASSYSGQRAGETQYF. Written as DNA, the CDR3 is TGTGCCAGCAGTTACTCTGGACAACGTGCGGGGGAGACCCAGTACTTC.

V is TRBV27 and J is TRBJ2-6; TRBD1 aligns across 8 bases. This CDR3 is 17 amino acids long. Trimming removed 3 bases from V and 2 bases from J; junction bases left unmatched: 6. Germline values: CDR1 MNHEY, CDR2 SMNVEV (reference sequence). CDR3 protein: CASSFGQGSAGANVLTF. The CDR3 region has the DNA TGTGCCAGCAGTTTTGGACAGGGTAGCGCTGGGGCCAACGTCCTGACTTTC.

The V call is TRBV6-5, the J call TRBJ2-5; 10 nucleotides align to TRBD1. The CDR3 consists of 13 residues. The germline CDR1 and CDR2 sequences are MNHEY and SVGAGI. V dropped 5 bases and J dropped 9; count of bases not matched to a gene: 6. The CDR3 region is CASSPGQGQAQYF. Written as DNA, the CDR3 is TGTGCCAGCAGTCCGGGACAGGGGCAGGCCCAGTACTTC.

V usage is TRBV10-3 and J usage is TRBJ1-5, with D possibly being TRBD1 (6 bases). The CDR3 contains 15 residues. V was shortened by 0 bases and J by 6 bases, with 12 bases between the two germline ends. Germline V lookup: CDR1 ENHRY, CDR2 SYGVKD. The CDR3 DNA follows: TGTGCCATCAGTGAGTCGATTTCAGGGGTTCAGCCCCAGCATTTT. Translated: CAISESISGVQPQHF.

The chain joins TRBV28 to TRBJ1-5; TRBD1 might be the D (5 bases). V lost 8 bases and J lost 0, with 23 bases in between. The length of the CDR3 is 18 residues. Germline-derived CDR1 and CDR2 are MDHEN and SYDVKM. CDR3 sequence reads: CASLLQSGQIYSNQPQHF. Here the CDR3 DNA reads TGTGCCAGCCTTCTACAGTCAGGACAAATTTATAGCAATCAGCCCCAGCATTTT. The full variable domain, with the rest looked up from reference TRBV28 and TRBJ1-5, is DVKVTQSSRYLVKRTGEKVFLECVQDMDHENMFWYRQDPGLGLRLIYFSYDVKMKEKGDIPEGYSVSREKKERFSLILESASTNQTSMYLCASLLQSGQIYSNQPQHFGDGTRLSIL.

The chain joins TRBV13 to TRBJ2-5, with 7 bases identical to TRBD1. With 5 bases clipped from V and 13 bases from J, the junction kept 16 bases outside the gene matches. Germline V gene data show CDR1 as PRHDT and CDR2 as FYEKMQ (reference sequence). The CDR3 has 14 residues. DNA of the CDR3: TGTGCCAGCAGCCACCGGGACAGCATCAAACCACGGTACTTC. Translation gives CASSHRDSIKPRYF.

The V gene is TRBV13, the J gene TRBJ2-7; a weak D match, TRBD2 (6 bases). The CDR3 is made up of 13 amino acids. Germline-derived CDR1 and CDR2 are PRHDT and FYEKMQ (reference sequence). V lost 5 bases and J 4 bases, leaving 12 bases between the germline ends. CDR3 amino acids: CASSPGTVYEQYF. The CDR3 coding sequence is TGTGCCAGCAGCCCCGGGACTGTTTACGAGCAGTACTTC.

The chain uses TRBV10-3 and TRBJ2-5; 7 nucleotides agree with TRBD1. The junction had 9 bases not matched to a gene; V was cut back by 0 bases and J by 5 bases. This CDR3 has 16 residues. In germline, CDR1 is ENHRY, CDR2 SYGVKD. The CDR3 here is CAISESTKGAPETQYF. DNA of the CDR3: TGTGCCATCAGTGAGTCAACGAAGGGGGCGCCGGAGACCCAGTACTTC.

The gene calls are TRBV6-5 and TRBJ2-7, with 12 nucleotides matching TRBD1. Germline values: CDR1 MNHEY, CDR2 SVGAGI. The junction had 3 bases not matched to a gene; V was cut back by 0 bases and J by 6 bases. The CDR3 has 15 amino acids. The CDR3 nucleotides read TGTGCCAGCAGTTACTCCGGGACAGGGGGCTGCGAGCAGTACTTC. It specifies CASSYSGTGGCEQYF.

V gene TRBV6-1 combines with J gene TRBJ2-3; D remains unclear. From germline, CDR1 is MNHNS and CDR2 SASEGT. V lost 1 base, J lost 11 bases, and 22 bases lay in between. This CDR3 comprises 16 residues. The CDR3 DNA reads TGTGCCAGCAGTGAAGATCGGTACCTTCCGATCCCTCGGCAGTATTTT. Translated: CASSEDRYLPIPRQYF.

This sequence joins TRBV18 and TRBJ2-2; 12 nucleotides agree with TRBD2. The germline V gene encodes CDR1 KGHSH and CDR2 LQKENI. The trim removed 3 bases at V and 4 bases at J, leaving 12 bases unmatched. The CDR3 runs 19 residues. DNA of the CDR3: TGTGCCAGCTCACCCCGCCGACTAGCGGGAGAGGCTGCCACCGGGGAGCTGTTTTTT. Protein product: CASSPRRLAGEAATGELFF.

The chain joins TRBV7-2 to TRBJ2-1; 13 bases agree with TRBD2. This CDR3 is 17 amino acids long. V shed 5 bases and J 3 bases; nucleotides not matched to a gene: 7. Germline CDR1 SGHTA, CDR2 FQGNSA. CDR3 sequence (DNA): TGTGCCAGCAGCCCGAGGACTAGCGGGAGCCTCTACAATGAGCAGTTCTTC. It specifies CASSPRTSGSLYNEQFF.

CDR3 nucleotide sequence: TGTGCCAGCAGCCCCAAGGGGCCTGCACAGGAGATCTACTATGGCTACACCTTC. It codes for CASSPKGPAQEIYYGYTF. The chain couples TRBV14 to TRBJ1-2; tentative D call: TRBD1 (5 bases). The length of the CDR3 is 18 residues. CDR1 and CDR2 (germline): SGHDN, FVKESK. Trimming took 4 bases from V and 3 from J, leaving 24 bases between them.

In nucleotides, the CDR3 is TGTGCCAGCAGCTTAGCAGGCTATGGCTACACCTTC. Residues: CASSLAGYGYTF. The chain carries TRBV7-3 and TRBJ1-2; D not certain. Trimming removed 2 bases at V and 4 bases at J, with 5 bases between. This CDR3 spans 12 amino acids. CDR1 and CDR2 (germline): SGHTA, FQGTGA.